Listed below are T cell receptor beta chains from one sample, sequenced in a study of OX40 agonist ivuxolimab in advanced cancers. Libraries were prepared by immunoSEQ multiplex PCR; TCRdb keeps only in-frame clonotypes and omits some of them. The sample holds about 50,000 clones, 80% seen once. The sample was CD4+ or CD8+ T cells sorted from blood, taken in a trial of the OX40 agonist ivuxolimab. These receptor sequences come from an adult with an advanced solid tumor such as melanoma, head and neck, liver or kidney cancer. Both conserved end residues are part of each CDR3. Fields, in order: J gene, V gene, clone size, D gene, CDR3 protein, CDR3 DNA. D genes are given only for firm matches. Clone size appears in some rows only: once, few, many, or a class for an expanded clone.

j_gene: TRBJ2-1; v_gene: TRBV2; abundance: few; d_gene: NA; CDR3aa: CASSEWGNEQFF; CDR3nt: TGTGCCAGCAGTGAGTGGGGGAATGAGCAGTTCTTC
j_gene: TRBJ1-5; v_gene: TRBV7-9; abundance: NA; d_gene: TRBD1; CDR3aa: CASSAGGFSNQPQHF; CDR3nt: TGTGCCAGCAGCGCAGGGGGCTTTAGCAATCAGCCCCAGCATTTT
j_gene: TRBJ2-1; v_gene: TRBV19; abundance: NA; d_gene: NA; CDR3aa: CASSIGGGAGHEQFF; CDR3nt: TGTGCCAGTAGTATTGGAGGGGGGGCAGGACATGAGCAGTTCTTC
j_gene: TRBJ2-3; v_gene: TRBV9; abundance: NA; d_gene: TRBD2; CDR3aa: CASSPLLAGATDTQYF; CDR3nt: TGTGCCAGCAGCCCCCTACTAGCGGGGGCCACAGATACGCAGTATTTT
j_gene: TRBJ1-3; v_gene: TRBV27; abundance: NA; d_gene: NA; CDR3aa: CASSPTKTGRAIYF; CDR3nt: TGTGCCAGCAGTCCTACAAAGACAGGCCGGGCCATATATTTT
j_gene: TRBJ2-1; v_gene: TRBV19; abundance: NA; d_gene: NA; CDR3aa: CASSLEGQRRYNEQFF; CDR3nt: TGTGCCAGTAGTCTTGAGGGCCAGCGGCGTTACAATGAGCAGTTCTTC
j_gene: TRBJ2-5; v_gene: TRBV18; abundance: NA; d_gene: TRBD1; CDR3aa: CASSLAGQGAGETQYF; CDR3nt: TGTGCCAGCTCACTTGCCGGACAGGGGGCCGGAGAGACCCAGTACTTC
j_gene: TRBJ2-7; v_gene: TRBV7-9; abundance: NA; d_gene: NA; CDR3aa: CASSLEQGFDSYEQYF; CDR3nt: TGTGCCAGCAGCTTAGAACAGGGTTTTGACTCCTACGAGCAGTACTTC
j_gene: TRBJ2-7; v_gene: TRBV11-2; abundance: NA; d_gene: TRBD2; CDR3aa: CASSPTSGARYF; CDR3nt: TGTGCCAGCAGTCCGACTAGCGGGGCTCGGTACTTC
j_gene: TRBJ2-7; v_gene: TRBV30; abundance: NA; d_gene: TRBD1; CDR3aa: CAWIRAGQGSEQYF; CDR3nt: TGTGCCTGGATACGAGCGGGACAGGGTAGCGAGCAGTACTTC
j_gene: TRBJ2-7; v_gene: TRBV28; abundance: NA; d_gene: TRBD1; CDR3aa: CASRGRQGPYEQYF; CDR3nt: TGTGCCAGCAGGGGGCGACAGGGACCCTACGAGCAGTACTTC
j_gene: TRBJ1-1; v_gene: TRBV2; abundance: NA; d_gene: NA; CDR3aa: CASRWTVDTEAFF; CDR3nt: TGTGCCAGCCGCTGGACAGTGGACACTGAAGCTTTCTTT
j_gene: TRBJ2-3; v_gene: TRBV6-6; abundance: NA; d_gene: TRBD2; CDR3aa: CASSYLSGGGADTQYF; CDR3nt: TGTGCCAGCAGTTATTTGAGCGGGGGTGGGGCAGATACGCAGTATTTT
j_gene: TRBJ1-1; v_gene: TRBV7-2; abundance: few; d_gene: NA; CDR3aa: CASRQNREGEAFF; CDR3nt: TGTGCCAGCAGACAGAACAGGGAGGGTGAAGCTTTCTTT
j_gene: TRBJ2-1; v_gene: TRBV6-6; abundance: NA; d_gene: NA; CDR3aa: CAGGCGRGTYNEQFF; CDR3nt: TGTGCCGGGGGGTGCGGGCGGGGTACCTACAATGAGCAGTTCTTC
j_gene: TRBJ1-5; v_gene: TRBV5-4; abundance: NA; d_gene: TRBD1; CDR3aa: CASSFGQGVNSNQPQHF; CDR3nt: TGTGCCAGCAGCTTCGGACAGGGGGTGAATAGCAATCAGCCCCAGCATTTT
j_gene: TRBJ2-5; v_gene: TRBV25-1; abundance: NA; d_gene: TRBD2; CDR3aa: CASSQGLAGGPETQYF; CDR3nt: TGTGCCAGCAGTCAGGGACTAGCGGGAGGGCCGGAGACCCAGTACTTC
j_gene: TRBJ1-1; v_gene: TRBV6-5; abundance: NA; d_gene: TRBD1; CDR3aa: CASRDTGTATEAFF; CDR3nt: TGTGCCAGCAGAGACACCGGGACAGCCACTGAAGCTTTCTTT
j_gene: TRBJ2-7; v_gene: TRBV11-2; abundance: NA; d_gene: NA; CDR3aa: CASSTLRYEQYF; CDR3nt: TGTGCCAGCAGCACCCTCCGGTACGAGCAGTACTTC
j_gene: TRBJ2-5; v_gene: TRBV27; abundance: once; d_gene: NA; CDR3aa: CASSSGLYGTQYF; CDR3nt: TGTGCCAGCAGTTCCGGACTCTATGGGACCCAGTACTTC
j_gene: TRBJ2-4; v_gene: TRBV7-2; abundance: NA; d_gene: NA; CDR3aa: CASSLGTYKNIQYF; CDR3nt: TGTGCCAGCAGCTTAGGGACATACAAAAACATTCAGTACTTC
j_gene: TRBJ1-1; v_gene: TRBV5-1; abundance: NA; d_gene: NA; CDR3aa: CASSFGLGQGGPEAFF; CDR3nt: TGCGCCAGCAGCTTTGGATTAGGGCAGGGAGGTCCTGAAGCTTTCTTT
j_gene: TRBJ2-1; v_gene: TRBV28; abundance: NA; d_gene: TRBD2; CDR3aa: CASVARREGRNEQFF; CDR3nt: TGTGCCAGCGTGGCAAGGAGGGAGGGCCGCAATGAGCAGTTCTTC
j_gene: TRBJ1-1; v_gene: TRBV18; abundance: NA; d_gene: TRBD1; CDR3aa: CASSPLGQTNTEAFF; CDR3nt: TGTGCCAGCTCACCTCTGGGACAGACGAACACTGAAGCTTTCTTT
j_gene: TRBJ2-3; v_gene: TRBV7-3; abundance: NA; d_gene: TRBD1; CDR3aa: CASSLGGQGGPTDTQYF; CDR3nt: TGTGCCAGCAGCTTAGGGGGACAGGGTGGACCCACAGATACGCAGTATTTT
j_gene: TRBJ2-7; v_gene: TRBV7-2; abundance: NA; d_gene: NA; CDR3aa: CASSPEVGARHEQYF; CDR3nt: TGTGCCAGCAGCCCCGAGGTGGGGGCGCGACACGAGCAGTACTTC
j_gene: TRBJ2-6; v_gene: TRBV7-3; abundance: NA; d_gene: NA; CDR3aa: CASSYSGANVLTF; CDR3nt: TGTGCCAGCAGCTACTCTGGGGCCAACGTCCTGACTTTC
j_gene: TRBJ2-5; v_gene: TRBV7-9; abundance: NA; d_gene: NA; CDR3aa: CASSLAVQQETQYF; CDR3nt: TGTGCCAGCAGCTTAGCAGTACAGCAAGAGACCCAGTACTTC
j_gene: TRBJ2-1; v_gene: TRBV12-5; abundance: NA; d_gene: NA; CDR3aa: CASGLVSTRNPNEQFF; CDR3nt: TGTGCTAGTGGTTTGGTATCCACGAGGAACCCCAATGAGCAGTTCTTC
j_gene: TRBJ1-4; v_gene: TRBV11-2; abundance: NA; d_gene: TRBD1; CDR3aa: CASSRDRDEKLFF; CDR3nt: TGTGCCAGCAGCCGGGACAGGGATGAAAAACTGTTTTTT
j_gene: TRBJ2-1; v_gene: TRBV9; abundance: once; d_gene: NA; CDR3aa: CASSVGEAQTYNEQFF; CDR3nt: TGTGCCAGCAGCGTAGGAGAGGCACAGACCTACAATGAGCAGTTCTTC
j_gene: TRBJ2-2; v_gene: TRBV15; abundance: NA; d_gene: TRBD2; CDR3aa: CATSRDIGRRTGELFF; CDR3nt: TGTGCCACCAGCAGAGATATCGGGAGGCGGACCGGGGAGCTGTTTTTT
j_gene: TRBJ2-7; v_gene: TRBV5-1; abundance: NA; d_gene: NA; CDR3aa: CASRDGLSFYEQYF; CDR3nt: TGCGCCAGCAGAGATGGACTCTCCTTCTACGAGCAGTACTTC
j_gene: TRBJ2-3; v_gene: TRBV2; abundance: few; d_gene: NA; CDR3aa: CASRVWDTQYF; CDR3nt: TGTGCCAGCCGCGTTTGGGATACGCAGTATTTT
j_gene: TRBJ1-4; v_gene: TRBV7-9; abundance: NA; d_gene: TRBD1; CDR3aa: CASSLYRGASNEKLFF; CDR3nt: TGTGCCAGCAGCTTATACAGGGGAGCCTCTAATGAAAAACTGTTTTTT
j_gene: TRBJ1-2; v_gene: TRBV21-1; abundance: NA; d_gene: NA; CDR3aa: CASSRDRGPYGYTF; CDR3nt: TGTGCCAGCAGCAGGGACAGGGGTCCCTATGGCTACACCTTC
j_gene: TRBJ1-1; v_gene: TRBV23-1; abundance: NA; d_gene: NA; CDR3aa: CASSQSGPLRNTEAFF; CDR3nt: TGCGCCAGCAGTCAATCGGGCCCCCTGAGGAACACTGAAGCTTTCTTT
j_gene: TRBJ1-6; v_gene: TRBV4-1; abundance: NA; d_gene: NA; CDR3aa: CASSQGAVPLHF; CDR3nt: TGCGCCAGCAGCCAAGGAGCTGTACCCCTCCACTTT
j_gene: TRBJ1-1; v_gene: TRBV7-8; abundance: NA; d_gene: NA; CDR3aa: CASSLVQNTEAFF; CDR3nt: TGTGCCAGCAGCTTAGTACAGAACACTGAAGCTTTCTTT
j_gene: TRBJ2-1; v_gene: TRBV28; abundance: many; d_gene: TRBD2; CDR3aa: CASSALAGAGNEQFF; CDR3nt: TGTGCCAGCAGTGCACTAGCGGGAGCCGGTAATGAGCAGTTCTTC
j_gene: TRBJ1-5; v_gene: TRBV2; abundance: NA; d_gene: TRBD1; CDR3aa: CASRETGLDQPQHF; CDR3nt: TGTGCCAGCCGTGAGACAGGGTTGGATCAGCCCCAGCATTTT
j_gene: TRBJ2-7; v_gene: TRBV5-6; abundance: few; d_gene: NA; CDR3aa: CASSLGPLSYEQYF; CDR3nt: TGTGCCAGCAGCTTGGGTCCCCTCTCCTACGAGCAGTACTTC
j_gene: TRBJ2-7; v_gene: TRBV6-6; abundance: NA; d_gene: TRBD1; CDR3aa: CASSTSGTGWFEQYF; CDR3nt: TGTGCCAGCTCAACCTCCGGGACAGGGTGGTTCGAGCAGTACTTC
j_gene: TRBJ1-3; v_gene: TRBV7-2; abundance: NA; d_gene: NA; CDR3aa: CASSPGGSGNTIYF; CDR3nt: TGTGCCAGCAGCCCCGGGGGCTCTGGAAACACCATATATTTT
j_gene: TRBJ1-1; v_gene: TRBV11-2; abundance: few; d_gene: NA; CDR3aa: CASSPGRWNTEAFF; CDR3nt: TGTGCCAGCAGCCCCGGACGATGGAACACTGAAGCTTTCTTT
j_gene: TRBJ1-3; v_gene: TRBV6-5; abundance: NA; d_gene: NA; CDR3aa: CASIGSGNTIYF; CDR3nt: TGTGCCAGCATCGGCTCTGGAAACACCATATATTTT
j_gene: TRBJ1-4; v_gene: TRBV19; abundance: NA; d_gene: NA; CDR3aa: CASTLHGTVRNEKLFF; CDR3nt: TGTGCCAGTACCCTTCACGGGACGGTGAGAAATGAAAAACTGTTTTTT
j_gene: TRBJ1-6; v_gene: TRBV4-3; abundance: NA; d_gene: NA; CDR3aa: CASSQDPDGFNSPLHF; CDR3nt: TGCGCCAGCAGCCAAGATCCGGACGGGTTTAATTCACCCCTCCACTTT
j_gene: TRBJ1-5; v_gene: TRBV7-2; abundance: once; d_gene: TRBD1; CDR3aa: CASSLVGQGLGGNQPQHF; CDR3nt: TGTGCCAGCAGCTTAGTTGGACAGGGTTTAGGAGGCAATCAGCCCCAGCATTTT
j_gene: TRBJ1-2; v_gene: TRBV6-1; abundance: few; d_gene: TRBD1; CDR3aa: CASSRSEGAGGYTF; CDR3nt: TGTGCCAGCAGTCGTTCGGAGGGGGCAGGCGGCTACACCTTC